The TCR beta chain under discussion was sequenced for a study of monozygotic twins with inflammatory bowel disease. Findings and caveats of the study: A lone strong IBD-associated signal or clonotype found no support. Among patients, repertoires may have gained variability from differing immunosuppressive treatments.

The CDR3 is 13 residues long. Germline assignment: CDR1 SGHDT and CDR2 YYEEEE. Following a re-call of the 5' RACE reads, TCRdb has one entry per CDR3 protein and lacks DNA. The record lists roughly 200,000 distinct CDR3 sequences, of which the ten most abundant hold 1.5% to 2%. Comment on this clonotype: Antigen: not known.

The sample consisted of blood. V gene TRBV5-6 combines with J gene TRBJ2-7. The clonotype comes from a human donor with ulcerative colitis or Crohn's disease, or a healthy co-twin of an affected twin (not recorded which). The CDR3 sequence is CASSFGSSYEQYF.